This note documents a single T cell receptor beta chain sequence. V shed 4 bases and J shed 7 bases, with 13 bases lying between them. The CDR3 consists of 13 residues. Germline loops: CDR1 MNHNS, CDR2 SASEGT. Alongside a J-beta primer mix, a sample-barcoded 5' primer served in a second PCR lasting about 7 to 11 cycles. Every cDNA was tagged by a template-switch adaptor with 12 random nucleotides. Every individual sample yielded 2.5 million or more paired-end reads (each containing CDR3). TCRdb re-derived calls from the 5' RACE reads in MiXCR, one entry per CDR3 protein. The sample carries about 1.6 million distinct CDR3 sequences, about 35% recorded once. The data stem from a study of blood T cells in healthy people across ages.

The material sequenced was blood. The chain combines TRBV6-1 with TRBJ1-1; D is perhaps TRBD1 (5 bases). This clonotype was obtained from a woman in her 30s in good health. The CDR3 protein is CASSVRGWGEAFF. DNA of the CDR3: TGTGCCAGCAGTGTCCGGGGGTGGGGTGAAGCTTTCTTT.